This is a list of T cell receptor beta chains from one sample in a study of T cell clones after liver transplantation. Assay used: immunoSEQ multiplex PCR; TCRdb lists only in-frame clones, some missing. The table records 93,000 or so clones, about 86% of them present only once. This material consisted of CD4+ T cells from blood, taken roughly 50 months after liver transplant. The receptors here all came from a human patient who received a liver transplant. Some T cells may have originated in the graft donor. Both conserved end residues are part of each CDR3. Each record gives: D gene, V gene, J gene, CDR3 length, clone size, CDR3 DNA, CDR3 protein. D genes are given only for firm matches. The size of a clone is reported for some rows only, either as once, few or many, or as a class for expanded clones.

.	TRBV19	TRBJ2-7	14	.	TGTGCCAGTAGTATTGGGACGGGCTCCTACGAGCAGTACTTC	CASSIGTGSYEQYF
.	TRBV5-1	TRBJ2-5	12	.	TGCGCCAGCAGTACCGTTGGGGAGACCCAGTACTTC	CASSTVGETQYF
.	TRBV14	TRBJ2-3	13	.	TGTGCCAGCAGCCAAGATCTCCCAGATACGCAGTATTTT	CASSQDLPDTQYF
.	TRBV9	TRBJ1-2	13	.	TGTGCCAGCAGCACCCGACAGGAATTCGGCTACACCTTC	CASSTRQEFGYTF
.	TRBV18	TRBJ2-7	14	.	TGTGCCAGCTCAGAACGGGTTCCTCCCTACGAGCAGTACTTC	CASSERVPPYEQYF
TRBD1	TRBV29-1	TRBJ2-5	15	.	TGCAGCGTGGATCCTACAGGGGGCGCGGGGGAGACCCAGTACTTC	CSVDPTGGAGETQYF
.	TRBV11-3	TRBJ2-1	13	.	TGTGCCAGCAGCTCCTATAACCAGAATGAGCAGTTCTTC	CASSSYNQNEQFF
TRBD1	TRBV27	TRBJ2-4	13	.	TGTGCCAGCAGCCTGGGGACAGGGGATCGTCGGTACTTC	CASSLGTGDRRYF
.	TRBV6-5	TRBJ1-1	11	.	TGTGCCAGCAGCCAGTGGACTGAAGCTTTCTTT	CASSQWTEAFF
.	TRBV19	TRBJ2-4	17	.	TGTGCCAGTAGCCCCCGAGGGGCGGAAAAAGCCAAAAACATTCAGTACTTC	CASSPRGAEKAKNIQYF
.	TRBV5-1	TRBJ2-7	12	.	TGCGCCAGCAGCCTTCAGGGAACCGAGCAGTACTTC	CASSLQGTEQYF
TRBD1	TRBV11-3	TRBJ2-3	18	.	TGTGCCAGCAGCTCGGGACAGGGATTGACTTCTAGCACAGATACGCAGTATTTT	CASSSGQGLTSSTDTQYF
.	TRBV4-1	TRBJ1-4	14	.	TGCGCCAGCAGTAGTACAGGGTGGGGGGAAAAACTGTTTTTT	CASSSTGWGEKLFF
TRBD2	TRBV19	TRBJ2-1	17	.	TGTGCCAGTAGTAGGGCAGGGATTAGGCGGGAGAGCTCTGAGCAGTTCTTC	CASSRAGIRRESSEQFF
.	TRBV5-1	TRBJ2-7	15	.	TGCGCCAGCAGCTTAAGTGGGCAAGCCTCCTACGAGCAGTACTTC	CASSLSGQASYEQYF
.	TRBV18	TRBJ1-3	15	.	TGTGCCAGCTCACCAAGGGTGGCCTCTGGAAACACCATATATTTT	CASSPRVASGNTIYF
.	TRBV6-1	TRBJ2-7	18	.	TGTGCCAGCAGTGAAAGCAGGGAAAAGGCCCCCTTGCACTACGAGCAGTACTTC	CASSESREKAPLHYEQYF
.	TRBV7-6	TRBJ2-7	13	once	TGTGCCAGCAGTCTGACAAGCGGATACGAGCAGTACTTC	CASSLTSGYEQYF
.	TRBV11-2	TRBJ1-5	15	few	TGTGCCAGCAGCTTCACAGAAGGAGGCAATCAGCCCCAGCATTTT	CASSFTEGGNQPQHF
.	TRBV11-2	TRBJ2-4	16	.	TGTGCCAGCAGCTTAGTTGGACAGTTAGCCAAAAACATTCAGTACTTC	CASSLVGQLAKNIQYF
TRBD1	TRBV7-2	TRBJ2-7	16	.	TGTGCCAGCAGCTTTGGACAGGGAGGTCGGGCGGCCGAGCAGTACTTC	CASSFGQGGRAAEQYF
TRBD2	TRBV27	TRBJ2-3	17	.	TGTGCCAGCAGGGAAAAGCTAGCGGGAGTGGGAAGAGATACGCAGTATTTT	CASREKLAGVGRDTQYF
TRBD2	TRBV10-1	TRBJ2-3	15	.	TGCGCCAGCAGTGAGACTAGCGGTCCCACAGATACGCAGTATTTT	CASSETSGPTDTQYF
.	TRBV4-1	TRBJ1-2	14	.	TGCGCCAGCAGCCCGGGGGGGGACAACTATGGCTACACCTTC	CASSPGGDNYGYTF
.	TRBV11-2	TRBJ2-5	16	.	TGTGCCAGCAGCTTATCGGTGGCGGGGGCCCAAGAGACCCAGTACTTC	CASSLSVAGAQETQYF
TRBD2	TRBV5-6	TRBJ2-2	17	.	TGTGCCAGCAGCTGGATGGGACTAGCAGACTACACCGGGGAGCTGTTTTTT	CASSWMGLADYTGELFF
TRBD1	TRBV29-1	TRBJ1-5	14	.	TGCAGCGTTAAACAGGGGACGGGCAATCAGCCCCAGCATTTT	CSVKQGTGNQPQHF
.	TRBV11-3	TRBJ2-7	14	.	TGTGCCAGCAGCTTGGGACCATCTACCGACGAGCAGTACTTC	CASSLGPSTDEQYF
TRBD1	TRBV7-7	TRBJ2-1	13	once	TGTGCCAGCAGCTTCGACAGGGGAAATGAGCAGTTCTTC	CASSFDRGNEQFF
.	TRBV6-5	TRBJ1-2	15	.	TGTGCCAGCAGGTCCGAGGGTCCCCTTAACTATGGCTACACCTTC	CASRSEGPLNYGYTF
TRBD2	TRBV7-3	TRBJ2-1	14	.	TGTGCCAGCAGCTCACGGACTAGCGGCAATGAGCAGTTCTTC	CASSSRTSGNEQFF
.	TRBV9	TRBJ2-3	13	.	TGTGCCAGCAAGAGGGAAAGCACAGATACGCAGTATTTT	CASKRESTDTQYF
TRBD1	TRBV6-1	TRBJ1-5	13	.	TGTGCCAGCAGTCAGGGACAGGGCCAGCCCCAGCATTTT	CASSQGQGQPQHF